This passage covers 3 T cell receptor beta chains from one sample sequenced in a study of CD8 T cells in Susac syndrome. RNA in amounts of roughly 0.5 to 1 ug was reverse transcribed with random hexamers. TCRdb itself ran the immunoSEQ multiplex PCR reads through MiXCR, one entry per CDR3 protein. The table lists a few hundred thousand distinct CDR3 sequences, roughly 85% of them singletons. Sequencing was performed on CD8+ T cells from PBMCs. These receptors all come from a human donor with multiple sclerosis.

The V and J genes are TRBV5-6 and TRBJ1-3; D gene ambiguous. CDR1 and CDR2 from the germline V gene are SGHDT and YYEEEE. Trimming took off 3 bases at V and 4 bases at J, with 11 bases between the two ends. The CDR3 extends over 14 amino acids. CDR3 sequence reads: CASSSTGEGNTIYF. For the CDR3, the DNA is TGTGCCAGCAGCTCCACCGGCGAAGGAAACACCATATATTTT.

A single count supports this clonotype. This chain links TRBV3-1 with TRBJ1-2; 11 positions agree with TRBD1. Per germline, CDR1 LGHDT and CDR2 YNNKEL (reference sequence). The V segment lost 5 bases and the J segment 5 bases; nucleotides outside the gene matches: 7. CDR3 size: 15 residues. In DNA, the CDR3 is TGTGCCAGCAGCTCTCGGACAGGGGGCGTTTATGGCTACACCTTC. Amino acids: CASSSRTGGVYGYTF.

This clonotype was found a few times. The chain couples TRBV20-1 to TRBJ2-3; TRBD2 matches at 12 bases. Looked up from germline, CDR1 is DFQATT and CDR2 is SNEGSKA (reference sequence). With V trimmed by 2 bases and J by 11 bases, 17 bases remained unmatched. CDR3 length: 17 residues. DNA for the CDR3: TGCAGTGCTAGACCATCCCCTCGGACTAGCGGGGCCCGTGAGCAGTATTTT. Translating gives CSARPSPRTSGAREQYF.